A single sample is the source of the 31 T cell receptor beta chains below, sequenced in a study of T-cell reconstitution after alpha-beta-depleted transplantation in children. It was with unique molecular identifiers that the TCRbeta library was prepared. Each CDR3 protein is one row after TCRdb ran MiXCR on the PCR reads. The table has about 200,000 distinct CDR3 sequences, roughly 18% seen once. The source material was PBMCs, mostly from graft donor cells, sampled 360 days after TCRalphabeta/CD19-depleted stem cell transplant. The origin of the receptors is a male patient aged 2 to 9 who had a stem cell transplant for acute lymphoblastic leukemia, so the T cells may come from the graft donor.

This clonotype has more than one count but fewer than ten. This chain uses TRBV12-3 or TRBV12-4 with TRBJ1-4, with no clear D. Trimming removed 6 bases from V and 1 base from J, with 15 bases in between. CDR3 length: 16 amino acids. Here the CDR3 reads CASSRSPLGTNEKLFF. CDR3 coding DNA: TGTGCCAGCAGCCGCAGTCCACTCGGAACTAATGAAAAACTGTTTTTT.

The J gene is TRBJ1-1, the V gene TRBV11-2, with a possible D match to TRBD1 (5 bases). Germline CDR1 is SGHAT and CDR2 is FQNNGV. The CDR3 has 12 amino acids. V was trimmed by 6 bases and J by 7 bases, leaving 12 bases between them. The CDR3 DNA sequence: TGTGCCAGCAGAACTTTAGGGGATGAAGCTTTCTTT. Translated, it gives CASRTLGDEAFF.

In this sample, this clonotype turned up many times. V is TRBV29-1 and J is TRBJ2-7, with 7 bases lining up with TRBD2. V was clipped by 3 bases and J by 3 bases; unmatched bases: 2. The germline gives CDR1 SQVTM, CDR2 ANQGSEA. The CDR3 loop spans 12 amino acids. The CDR3: CSVDREGYEQYF. The CDR3 DNA follows: TGCAGCGTTGACAGGGAGGGCTACGAGCAGTACTTC.

The chain recombines TRBV5-1 with TRBJ2-2; D not resolved. Per germline, CDR1 SGHRS and CDR2 YFSETQ. Trimming removed 4 bases from V and 4 bases from J, with 11 bases in between. The CDR3 is made up of 14 amino acids. Written as DNA, the CDR3 is TGCGCCAGCAGCCCCAATATCGGCACCGGGGAGCTGTTTTTT. It translates to CASSPNIGTGELFF.

The V call is TRBV29-1, the J call TRBJ1-2; tentatively, D is TRBD1 (5 bases). CDR1 is SQVTM and CDR2 is ANQGSEA in the germline V gene. V was pared by 3 bases and J by 5 bases, with 16 bases between. The length of the CDR3 is 14 residues. The CDR3 region is CSVDRDSTPYGYTF. The CDR3 region has the DNA TGCAGCGTTGATCGGGACTCCACCCCATATGGCTACACCTTC.

V is TRBV18 and J is TRBJ2-7; D gene ambiguous. Looked up from germline, CDR1 is KGHSH and CDR2 is LQKENI. Between the trimmed V and J ends, which lost 2 bases and 5 bases, there was a span of 10 bases. The CDR3 has 13 amino acids. The CDR3: CASSPFDPHEQYF. DNA for the CDR3: TGTGCCAGCTCACCATTCGACCCGCACGAGCAGTACTTC.

About this clonotype: An end of the junction differs from the germline gene, which may be a read error. The CDR3 here is CASSDGIDLVF. The CDR3 DNA follows: TGTGCCAGCAGTGACGGGATTGATCTTGTTTTT. V usage is TRBV6-2 or TRBV6-3 and J usage is TRBJ2-3, with D perhaps TRBD2 (5 bases). This CDR3 region has 11 residues. The germline V gene encodes CDR1 MNHEY and CDR2 SVGEGT.

This chain uses TRBV7-2 with TRBJ2-5; tentatively, D is TRBD1 or TRBD2 (5 bases each). With 11 bases removed from V and 2 bases from J, the gap between germline ends came to 15 bases. The CDR3 contains 13 residues. The germline V gene has CDR1 SGHTA and CDR2 FQGNSA. The CDR3 DNA is TGTGCCTCAAGCCGAGGGGTTCAAGAGACCCAGTACTTC. Translation: CASSRGVQETQYF. Variable domain in full (rest from reference TRBV7-2 and TRBJ2-5): GAGVSQSPSNKVTEKGKDVELRCDPISGHTALYWYRQSLGQGLEFLIYFQGNSAPDKSGLPSDRFSAERTGGSVSTLTIQRTQQEDSAVYLCASSRGVQETQYFGPGTRLLVL.

The chain employs TRBV24-1 and TRBJ2-4; perhaps TRBD2 as D (6 bases). CDR1 is KGHDR and CDR2 is SFDVKD in the germline V gene. The CDR3 sequence is 14 residues long. V lost 3 bases, J lost 2 bases, and 7 bases lay in between. The CDR3 sequence is CATSDGGTKNIQYF. CDR3 sequence (DNA): TGTGCCACCAGTGATGGGGGGACCAAAAACATTCAGTACTTC.

This sequence joins TRBV7-2 and TRBJ1-1; TRBD1 agrees at 10 bases. Germline CDR1 reads SGHTA; CDR2 reads FQGNSA. Losses at the gene ends were 5 bases for V and 10 bases for J; bases not matched to a gene: 7. CDR3 length equals 13 residues. CDR3 sequence reads: CASSAFDRGRAFF. In nucleotides, the CDR3 is TGTGCCAGCAGCGCCTTCGACAGGGGGCGAGCTTTCTTT.

This clonotype has a count of ten or more. The J gene is TRBJ2-2, the V gene TRBV5-1; 7 bases fit TRBD1. Germline lookup yields CDR1 SGHRS and CDR2 YFSETQ. This CDR3 contains 17 residues. V lost 4 bases to trimming and J lost 0 bases; unmatched junction nucleotides: 9. In DNA, the CDR3 is TGCGCCAGCAGCGGCGTCCGGGACAGTGCGAACACCGGGGAGCTGTTTTTT. Protein: CASSGVRDSANTGELFF.

This clonotype was found a few times. The V and J genes are TRBV7-2 and TRBJ1-2; D perhaps matches TRBD1 (5 bases). This CDR3 is built from 14 residues. Germline loops: CDR1 SGHTA, CDR2 FQGNSA. V lost 5 bases and J lost 3, with 13 bases in between. The CDR3 reads CASSPMGRDYGYTF. The CDR3 nucleotides read TGTGCCAGCAGCCCGATGGGCAGGGACTATGGCTACACCTTC.

The chain carries TRBV15 and TRBJ2-3; D is possibly TRBD2 (6 bases). Trimming took 2 bases from V and 4 from J, leaving 10 bases between them. This CDR3 has 14 amino acids. CDR1 is LNHNV, CDR2 YYDKDF, per germline (reference sequence). This CDR3 is CATSRQGGADTQYF. The CDR3 coding sequence is TGTGCCACCAGCAGACAGGGAGGCGCAGATACGCAGTATTTT.

This chain joins TRBV6-2 or TRBV6-3 and TRBJ2-1; TRBD1 might be the D (6 bases). Germline CDR1 and CDR2: MNHEY and SVGEGT. V lost 8 bases, J lost 5 bases, and 16 bases lay in between. The CDR3 totals 14 residues. The CDR3 here is CASFAQGPNNEQFF. In DNA, the CDR3 is TGTGCCAGCTTCGCTCAGGGGCCCAACAATGAGCAGTTCTTC.

This clonotype was observed a handful of times. A junction end diverges from the germline sequence, so it may reflect a read error. The chain is built from TRBV29-1 and TRBJ2-1; D remains ambiguous. The CDR3 extends over 15 amino acids. The V gene's germline CDR1 is SQVTM and CDR2 ANQGSEA. The CDR3 DNA sequence: TGCAGCGTCGAAGGTGCTAGTCCCTCCTACAATGAGCAGTTCTTC. Amino acid sequence: CSVEGASPSYNEQFF.

This clonotype was seen only a few times. V gene TRBV18 combines with J gene TRBJ1-2; D might be TRBD1 (5 bases). V dropped 1 base and J dropped 4 bases, with 19 bases sitting between them. The CDR3 has 17 amino acids. Germline V lookup: CDR1 KGHSH, CDR2 LQKENI. Here the CDR3 DNA reads TGTGCCAGCTCACCACGGACACTCCATGGGATAAGCTATGGCTACACCTTC. Its translation is CASSPRTLHGISYGYTF.

This chain uses TRBV7-9 with TRBJ1-3; 10 bases line up with TRBD1. Germline V CDR1 and CDR2: SEHNR, FQNEAQ (reference sequence). V gave up 3 bases and J gave up 1 base; unmatched junction bases: 6. This CDR3 region has 17 residues. CDR3 in DNA: TGTGCCAGCAGCTTGCTTTCGGACAGGGGGTCTGGAAACACCATATATTTT. Translated: CASSLLSDRGSGNTIYF.

The V and J genes are TRBV5-1 and TRBJ2-2; unclear D gene. Germline loops: CDR1 SGHRS, CDR2 YFSETQ. V gave up 0 bases and J gave up 6 bases, with 15 bases separating them. This CDR3 has 16 amino acids. CDR3 in DNA: TGCGCCAGCAGCTTGGCCTCAGAGATTGGGGCCGGGGAGCTGTTTTTT. Residues: CASSLASEIGAGELFF.

This chain joins TRBV20-1 and TRBJ2-7; maybe TRBD1 (5 bases). This CDR3 spans 16 amino acids. The germline V and J ends were trimmed by 0 bases and 6 bases, with 21 bases remaining between them. Germline V CDR1 and CDR2: DFQATT, SNEGSKA (reference sequence). CDR3 DNA sequence: TGCAGTGCTAGAGATGGGTTGACCCCAAGGGGTCGCGAGCAGTACTTC. It encodes CSARDGLTPRGREQYF.

This clonotype was observed a few times. The chain couples TRBV12-3 or TRBV12-4 to TRBJ2-1; 12 bases are shared with TRBD2. There are 15 residues in the CDR3. V gave up 3 bases and J gave up 9 bases; unmatched junction bases: 6. The chain's CDR3 is CASSFVPSGGGEQFF. Here the CDR3 DNA reads TGTGCCAGCAGTTTCGTCCCTAGCGGGGGGGGTGAGCAGTTCTTC.

This clonotype was seen many times. The chain has TRBV10-3 and TRBJ1-2, with TRBD1 matching 7 bases. V shed 6 bases, J shed 2 bases, and the junction held 0 bases outside the gene matches. CDR1 is ENHRY, CDR2 SYGVKD, per germline. There are 12 residues in the CDR3. CDR3 sequence reads: CAIRTGNYGYTF. Here the CDR3 DNA reads TGTGCCATCAGGACAGGGAACTATGGCTACACCTTC.

The chain carries TRBV27 and TRBJ2-1; tentative D call: TRBD1 (5 bases). The ends were cut back, 1 base at V and 4 bases at J, with 11 bases in the middle. This CDR3 has 15 amino acids. Germline V CDR1 and CDR2: MNHEY, SMNVEV (reference sequence). CDR3 loop: CASSLWAGKYNEQFF. The CDR3 DNA is TGTGCCAGCAGTTTATGGGCAGGGAAGTACAATGAGCAGTTCTTC.

The table lists this clonotype with a few counts. The rearrangement uses TRBV27 and TRBJ2-2; the match to TRBD1 covers 12 bases. The V gene end was trimmed by 7 bases and the J gene end by 6 bases; junction bases not matched to a gene: 12. Germline CDR1 and CDR2: MNHEY and SMNVEV (reference sequence). This CDR3 has 17 amino acids. For the CDR3, the DNA is TGTGCCAGCAAGGGACTTGAATGGGACAGGGGGCCCGGGGAGCTGTTTTTT. Its translation: CASKGLEWDRGPGELFF.

This sequence joins TRBV11-2 and TRBJ2-5, with 14 positions matching TRBD2. J lost 3 bases, V lost 5 bases, and 8 bases had no gene match. CDR1 is SGHAT and CDR2 is FQNNGV in the germline V gene. This CDR3 contains 17 residues. CDR3 nucleotide sequence: TGTGCCAGCAGCCTCGGGACTAGCGGGAGATCGGAAGAGACCCAGTACTTC. Protein: CASSLGTSGRSEETQYF. The entire variable domain, with the rest obtained from reference TRBV11-2 and TRBJ2-5, is as follows: EAGVAQSPRYKIIEKRQSVAFWCNPISGHATLYWYQQILGQGPKLLIQFQNNGVVDDSQLPKDRFSAERLKGVDSTLKIQPAKLEDSAVYLCASSLGTSGRSEETQYFGPGTRLLVL.

The rearrangement uses TRBV4-3 and TRBJ2-1; 7 bases line up with TRBD2. This CDR3 comprises 18 residues. V was pared by 0 bases and J by 3 bases, with 11 bases of the junction left unmatched. Germline V lookup: CDR1 LGHNA, CDR2 YSLEER. CDR3: CASSQDLWLAADYNEQFF. Written as DNA, the CDR3 is TGCGCCAGCAGCCAAGATCTTTGGCTAGCGGCAGACTACAATGAGCAGTTCTTC.

V gene TRBV18 combines with J gene TRBJ2-7; D not certain. The CDR3 covers 14 residues. V was shortened by 2 bases and J by 2 bases, with 10 bases between the two germline ends. Germline-derived CDR1 and CDR2 are KGHSH and LQKENI. CDR3 protein: CASSPNGRTYEQYF. CDR3 nucleotide sequence: TGTGCCAGCTCACCAAACGGCAGAACCTACGAGCAGTACTTC.

The chain combines TRBV29-1 with TRBJ2-5, with a possible D match to TRBD1 (5 bases). Germline CDR1 reads SQVTM; CDR2 reads ANQGSEA. The ends were cut back, 4 bases at V and 2 bases at J, with 11 bases in the middle. CDR3 length: 13 amino acids. The DNA for the CDR3 is TGCAGCGTTGGCAAGGGGATACAAGAGACCCAGTACTTC. Translated: CSVGKGIQETQYF.

This clonotype was counted between two and nine times. V and J are TRBV28 and TRBJ2-6, with 11 bases that match TRBD1. The CDR3 extends over 17 amino acids. CDR1 is MDHEN and CDR2 is SYDVKM in the germline V gene. Trimming removed 3 bases from V and 0 bases from J; junction bases left unmatched: 1. The CDR3 bases are TGTGCCAGCAGTTTGGGACAGGGGGTCTCTGGGGCCAACGTCCTGACTTTC. This translates into CASSLGQGVSGANVLTF.

The V call is TRBV10-2, the J call TRBJ2-1, with TRBD1 identical over 7 bases. Germline values: CDR1 WSHSY, CDR2 SAAADI. The junction had 6 bases not matched to a gene; V was cut back by 8 bases and J by 8 bases. This CDR3 contains 12 residues. The CDR3 sequence is CASLDRADEQFF. The CDR3 DNA follows: TGCGCCAGCCTTGACAGGGCTGATGAGCAGTTCTTC.

This clonotype was picked up a small number of times. This chain links TRBV5-1 with TRBJ2-1, with 10 bases lining up with TRBD2. The CDR3 is made up of 20 amino acids. Trimming cost V 1 base and J 0 bases; bases outside gene matches: 13. Per germline, CDR1 SGHRS and CDR2 YFSETQ. CDR3 amino acids: CASSLRPRLAGVTSYNEQFF. For the CDR3, the DNA is TGCGCCAGCAGCTTGAGGCCTAGGCTAGCGGGAGTGACCTCCTACAATGAGCAGTTCTTC. The full variable domain, completed using reference TRBV5-1 and TRBJ2-1, is KAGVTQTPRYLIKTRGQQVTLSCSPISGHRSVSWYQQTPGQGLQFLFEYFSETQRNKGNFPGRFSGRQFSNSRSEMNVSTLELGDSALYLCASSLRPRLAGVTSYNEQFFGPGTRLTVL.

The gene calls are TRBV15 and TRBJ2-1; no clear D gene. Germline V gives CDR1 LNHNV, CDR2 YYDKDF (reference sequence). The CDR3 loop spans 13 amino acids. V gave up 4 bases and J gave up 7 bases, with 11 bases separating them. Here the CDR3 DNA reads TGTGCCACCAGCATTTACAGTGGAAATGAGCAGTTCTTC. The encoded protein is CATSIYSGNEQFF.